The 21 T cell receptor beta chains below come from one sample, sequenced in a study of blood T cell repertoires in COVID-19. TCRdb's table, derived via immunoSEQ multiplex PCR, lists solely in-frame clones and lacks some. This sample has 190,000 or so clones, with roughly 89% found just once. The specimen was peripheral blood. Every receptor here comes from a man aged 60 to 69 who had recovered from COVID-19.

The chain couples TRBV19 to TRBJ1-5, with D perhaps TRBD1 (5 bases). Germline V gene data show CDR1 as LNHDA and CDR2 as SQIVND (reference sequence). Trimming took 4 bases from V and 5 from J, leaving 9 bases between them. The CDR3 spans 13 residues. The CDR3 region is CASSKQADQPQHF. The CDR3 DNA reads TGTGCCAGTAGTAAACAGGCAGATCAGCCCCAGCATTTT.

The J gene is TRBJ2-1, the V gene TRBV5-4; D might be TRBD1 (5 bases). The V gene lost 7 bases and the J gene lost 1 base, with 12 bases spanning the gap. Germline CDR1 SGHNT, CDR2 YYREEE (reference sequence). The CDR3 contains 14 residues. The CDR3 protein is CASAYRRSYNEQFF. CDR3 nucleotides: TGTGCCAGCGCCTACAGGCGGTCCTACAATGAGCAGTTCTTC.

The chain is built from TRBV19 and TRBJ1-5, with D possibly TRBD1 on 6 matching bases. V was shortened by 3 bases and J by 6 bases, with 15 bases between the two germline ends. Germline V gene sequence: CDR1 LNHDA, CDR2 SQIVND (reference sequence). This CDR3 comprises 15 residues. The CDR3 sequence: CASSITQGLGQPQHF. CDR3 DNA: TGTGCCAGTAGTATCACACAGGGTTTAGGTCAGCCCCAGCATTTT.

This chain links TRBV11-2 with TRBJ2-2; TRBD1 might be the D (5 bases). V lost 2 bases to trimming and J lost 3 bases, with 13 bases between them. The CDR3 length is 16 residues. Germline V gene data show CDR1 as SGHAT and CDR2 as FQNNGV. The CDR3 region has the DNA TGTGCCAGCAGCTTAAGGGGATGGCGAGACACCGGGGAGCTGTTTTTT. Translated, it gives CASSLRGWRDTGELFF. Using reference TRBV11-2 and TRBJ2-2 for the parts outside the CDR3, the full variable domain is EAGVAQSPRYKIIEKRQSVAFWCNPISGHATLYWYQQILGQGPKLLIQFQNNGVVDDSQLPKDRFSAERLKGVDSTLKIQPAKLEDSAVYLCASSLRGWRDTGELFFGEGSRLTVL.

The chain links TRBV30 to TRBJ2-7; 9 bases agree with TRBD2. Germline-derived CDR1 and CDR2 are GTSNPN and SVGIG (reference sequence). The V gene end was trimmed by 2 bases and the J gene end by 6 bases; junction bases not matched to a gene: 8. The CDR3 runs to 14 residues. In nucleotides, the CDR3 is TGTGCCTGGAGTATGCCGGGACTAGCCTTCGAGCAGTACTTC. It yields the protein CAWSMPGLAFEQYF.

The chain has TRBV6-5 and TRBJ2-2; 8 bases fit TRBD1. This CDR3 contains 16 residues. With V trimmed by 4 bases and J by 6 bases, 10 bases remained unmatched. Germline CDR1 reads MNHEY; CDR2 reads SVGAGI. Here the CDR3 DNA reads TGTGCCAGCAGTTTCTCTAGGACAGGGTGGGCCGGGGAGCTGTTTTTT. This translates into CASSFSRTGWAGELFF.

This sequence joins TRBV6-1 and TRBJ1-1; 7 nucleotides agree with TRBD1. Trimming at V came to 1 base and at J to 4 bases, leaving 9 bases not matched to a gene. This CDR3 region has 16 residues. Per germline, CDR1 MNHNS and CDR2 SASEGT. The CDR3 DNA reads TGTGCCAGCAGTGAAGTGGCTCCAGGGGGTGGCACTGAAGCTTTCTTT. Translation: CASSEVAPGGGTEAFF.

This sequence joins TRBV7-8 and TRBJ1-1; D unclear. Germline-derived CDR1 and CDR2 are SGHVS and FQNEAQ. The ends were cut back, 5 bases at V and 0 bases at J, with 7 bases in the middle. This CDR3 is 13 amino acids long. CDR3 DNA: TGTGCCAGCAGCGAGGCTCTGAACACTGAAGCTTTCTTT. Protein sequence: CASSEALNTEAFF.

V usage is TRBV27 and J usage is TRBJ2-7, with D perhaps matching TRBD2 (6 bases). V lost 0 bases and J lost 4, with 16 bases in between. CDR1 and CDR2 from the germline V gene are MNHEY and SMNVEV (reference sequence). This CDR3 has 16 amino acids. The DNA for the CDR3 is TGTGCCAGCAGTTTATCAGGAGGCGGACTAAGTTACGAGCAGTACTTC. As protein: CASSLSGGGLSYEQYF.

This clone was detected a few times. V gene TRBV7-2 combines with J gene TRBJ2-3; no firm D call. This CDR3 is 13 amino acids long. The V gene lost 0 bases and the J gene lost 4 bases, with 5 bases spanning the gap. CDR1 is SGHTA, CDR2 FQGNSA, per germline. CDR3: CASSLAAADTQYF. DNA of the CDR3: TGTGCCAGCAGCTTAGCCGCAGCAGATACGCAGTATTTT.

The genes are TRBV25-1 and TRBJ1-4; D call uncertain. CDR3 length: 14 amino acids. V shed 4 bases and J shed 5 bases, with 11 bases lying between them. Germline CDR1 reads MGHDK; CDR2 reads SYGVNS. CDR3 DNA sequence: TGTGCCAGCAGTGGGTTAAACGGGAATGAAAAACTGTTTTTT. Its translation: CASSGLNGNEKLFF.

The chain carries TRBV6-1 and TRBJ1-5; D gene ambiguous. Per the germline V gene, CDR1 is MNHNS and CDR2 is SASEGT. Trimming left V 2 bases short and J 7 bases short, with 15 bases between. The CDR3 consists of 15 residues. This CDR3 reads CASSEQEGPGQPQHF. CDR3 nucleotides: TGTGCCAGCAGTGAACAGGAGGGCCCGGGGCAGCCCCAGCATTTT.

This clone was observed a handful of times. This rearrangement joins TRBV13 to TRBJ1-3, with D possibly TRBD1 on 6 matching bases. The V end lost 4 bases, the J end lost 2 bases, and 15 bases lay between the germline ends. CDR1 PRHDT and CDR2 FYEKMQ come from the germline V gene (reference sequence). The CDR3 has 16 residues. The CDR3 nucleotides are TGTGCCAGCAGCTCGACCCCCACAGGGCCTGGAAACACCATATATTTT. It codes for CASSSTPTGPGNTIYF.

V is TRBV29-1 and J is TRBJ1-5, with TRBD1 matching 8 bases. V trimming: 4 bases; J trimming: 4 bases; junction bases outside the gene matches: 3. The germline V gene encodes CDR1 SQVTM and CDR2 ANQGSEA. The CDR3 length is 13 residues. The CDR3 DNA follows: TGCAGCGTTGGACAGGGGATAAATCAGCCCCAGCATTTT. Residues: CSVGQGINQPQHF.

V is TRBV19 and J is TRBJ2-1; 8 bases fit TRBD2. Trimming cost V 4 bases and J 5 bases; bases outside gene matches: 10. The CDR3 is 16 residues long. Germline CDR1 and CDR2: LNHDA and SQIVND (reference sequence). The CDR3 DNA follows: TGTGCCAGTAGTAGACCGGGACTAGTGGGGAACAATGAGCAGTTCTTC. This translates into CASSRPGLVGNNEQFF.

The rearrangement joins TRBV29-1 to TRBJ2-5; possible D gene TRBD1, 6 bases. Looked up from germline, CDR1 is SQVTM and CDR2 is ANQGSEA. This CDR3 contains 12 residues. V was trimmed by 5 bases and J by 4 bases, leaving 11 bases between them. Here the CDR3 reads CSVQGPGETQYF. The DNA of the CDR3 is TGCAGCGTTCAGGGGCCTGGAGAGACCCAGTACTTC.

CDR3 sequence reads: CASSIGGQQAFF. The DNA for the CDR3 is TGTGCCAGCAGTATCGGGGGGCAGCAAGCTTTCTTT. The V gene is TRBV27, the J gene TRBJ1-1; tentatively, D is TRBD1 (6 bases). V lost 5 bases and J 9 bases, leaving 13 bases between the germline ends. CDR1 is MNHEY, CDR2 SMNVEV, per germline (reference sequence). The CDR3 loop spans 12 amino acids.

The V call is TRBV3-1 (or the pseudogene TRBV3-2), the J call TRBJ2-6, with TRBD1 identical over 8 bases. Trimming cost V 6 bases and J 2 bases; bases outside gene matches: 3. Germline CDR1 is LGHDT and CDR2 is YNNKEL (reference sequence). This CDR3 contains 15 residues. The CDR3 loop is CASSPQGAGANVLTF. The CDR3 DNA follows: TGTGCCAGCAGTCCACAGGGGGCTGGGGCCAACGTCCTGACTTTC.

The chain combines TRBV7-3 with TRBJ2-7; TRBD2 matches at 8 bases. Germline V gene lookup returns CDR1 SGHTA and CDR2 FQGTGA. With V trimmed by 5 bases and J by 3 bases, 9 bases remained unmatched. CDR3 length: 15 amino acids. Here the CDR3 DNA reads TGTGCCAGCAGCCTCCAAGCGGGAGCAGTCTACGAGCAGTACTTC. It encodes CASSLQAGAVYEQYF.

The sample holds one count of this clone. The V call is TRBV4-1, the J call TRBJ1-2; TRBD1 agrees at 7 bases. The CDR3 totals 15 residues. Germline V gene lookup returns CDR1 MGHRA and CDR2 YSYEKL. Germline trimming cut 2 bases from V and 4 bases from J; bases unmatched to any gene: 7. For the CDR3, the DNA is TGCGCCAGCAGCCAAACCGGGACAGTTACCTATGGCTACACCTTC. It translates to CASSQTGTVTYGYTF.

In DNA form, the CDR3 reads TGTGCCATCAGTGAGACAACGACAGGGAGAATAGAAGCTTTCTTT. Encoded protein: CAISETTTGRIEAFF. J is TRBJ1-1 and V is TRBV10-3, with 7 bases aligning to TRBD1. CDR1 is ENHRY, CDR2 SYGVKD, per germline. The CDR3 consists of 15 residues. Trimming at V came to 2 bases and at J to 8 bases, leaving 11 bases not matched to a gene.